These 17 T cell receptor beta chains originate from one sample sequenced in a study of blood T cell repertoires in COVID-19. The assay was immunoSEQ multiplex PCR, and TCRdb's table has in-frame clones only and misses some. The sample holds around 450,000 clones, around 90% seen once. Sequenced: PBMCs or T cells enriched from blood (not recorded which). The receptors originated from a man younger than 30 who had recovered from COVID-19.

The chain carries TRBV5-8 and TRBJ2-7; maybe TRBD1 (6 bases). The CDR3 length is 20 residues. Germline V lookup: CDR1 SGHTS, CDR2 YDEGEE. V was pared by 4 bases and J by 5 bases, with 34 bases between. The CDR3 DNA is TGTGCCAGCAGCCTGGACCCCGACAGGACGCGCTATGTTAAGGCCCACGAGCAGTACTTC. Protein sequence: CASSLDPDRTRYVKAHEQYF. The full variable domain, completed using reference TRBV5-8 and TRBJ2-7, is EAGVTQSPTHLIKTRGQQATLRCSPISGHTSVYWYQQALGLGLQFLLWYDEGEERNRGNFPPRFSGRQFPNYSSELNVNALELEDSALYLCASSLDPDRTRYVKAHEQYFGPGTRLTVT.

The chain employs TRBV11-2 and TRBJ2-5, with a weak D call TRBD2 (6 bases). The V gene's germline CDR1 is SGHAT and CDR2 FQNNGV. The CDR3 runs to 15 residues. V was cut by 1 base and J by 0 bases, with 9 bases left in between. In DNA form, the CDR3 reads TGTGCCAGCAGCTTAGGGGTAGCGGACCAAGAGACCCAGTACTTC. It codes for CASSLGVADQETQYF. The full variable domain, in which reference TRBV11-2 and TRBJ2-5 provide the parts outside the CDR3, is EAGVAQSPRYKIIEKRQSVAFWCNPISGHATLYWYQQILGQGPKLLIQFQNNGVVDDSQLPKDRFSAERLKGVDSTLKIQPAKLEDSAVYLCASSLGVADQETQYFGPGTRLLVL.

This clone was counted between two and nine times. V gene TRBV28 combines with J gene TRBJ2-3; maybe TRBD2 (5 bases). Germline CDR1 reads MDHEN; CDR2 reads SYDVKM. The germline V and J ends were trimmed by 7 bases and 0 bases, with 17 bases remaining between them. This CDR3 has 16 amino acids. CDR3 protein: CASTERYPGSTDTQYF. The CDR3 bases are TGTGCCAGCACCGAACGATATCCGGGAAGCACAGATACGCAGTATTTT.

The genes are TRBV3-1 (or the pseudogene TRBV3-2) and TRBJ2-2; 8 positions agree with TRBD1. The CDR3 totals 16 residues. Per germline, CDR1 LGHDT and CDR2 YNNKEL (reference sequence). Trimming at V came to 4 bases and at J to 4 bases, leaving 8 bases not matched to a gene. The CDR3 region is CASSPWPGGITGELFF. The CDR3 region has the DNA TGTGCCAGCAGCCCTTGGCCAGGGGGCATCACCGGGGAGCTGTTTTTT.

This sequence joins TRBV30 and TRBJ2-5; TRBD2 might be the D (5 bases). The V end lost 0 bases, the J end lost 1 base, and 9 bases lay between the germline ends. Per the germline V gene, CDR1 is GTSNPN and CDR2 is SVGIG (reference sequence). The CDR3 consists of 14 residues. The CDR3 DNA sequence: TGTGCCTGGAGTGTAGTAGGGAGCCAAGAGACCCAGTACTTC. This encodes CAWSVVGSQETQYF.

CDR3 DNA sequence: TGTGCCAGCAGGCCATCACAGGGGGCAAACACTGAAGCTTTCTTT. Protein: CASRPSQGANTEAFF. This chain links TRBV28 with TRBJ1-1, with 9 bases lining up with TRBD1. The CDR3 contains 15 residues. J was trimmed by 2 bases and V by 6 bases; bases with no gene match: 7. Germline V gene data show CDR1 as MDHEN and CDR2 as SYDVKM.

The chain couples TRBV10-1 to TRBJ2-1; D is undetermined. V shed 4 bases and J shed 4 bases, with 11 bases lying between them. The V gene's germline CDR1 is WNHNN and CDR2 SYGVQD (reference sequence). The CDR3 is 14 amino acids. This CDR3 is CASSGRGPYNEQFF. For the CDR3, the DNA is TGCGCCAGCAGTGGGCGCGGTCCTTACAATGAGCAGTTCTTC.

The chain carries TRBV10-3 and TRBJ1-2; 9 nucleotides match TRBD1. CDR3 length: 15 amino acids. CDR1 and CDR2 from the germline V gene are ENHRY and SYGVKD. V lost 3 bases to trimming and J lost 2 bases; unmatched junction nucleotides: 4. CDR3 protein: CAISDPGQGNYGYTF. The CDR3 nucleotides read TGTGCCATCAGTGACCCCGGACAGGGGAACTATGGCTACACCTTC.

The chain employs TRBV10-3 and TRBJ1-3; D unclear. This CDR3 has 13 amino acids. Germline V gene lookup returns CDR1 ENHRY and CDR2 SYGVKD. Trimming removed 8 bases at V and 0 bases at J, with 8 bases between. The CDR3 DNA follows: TGTGCCATCGGGCAGAGCTCTGGAAACACCATATATTTT. Translating it yields CAIGQSSGNTIYF.

This clone was recorded once. This chain connects TRBV6-5 to TRBJ1-5, with D perhaps TRBD1 (6 bases). Germline assignment: CDR1 MNHEY and CDR2 SVGAGI. This CDR3 comprises 15 residues. The V and J ends lost 0 bases and 6 bases respectively, with 12 bases between them. This chain's CDR3 is CASSYSRQGSQPQHF. The CDR3 DNA is TGTGCCAGCAGTTACTCGAGGCAGGGGAGTCAGCCCCAGCATTTT.

The rearrangement uses TRBV7-6 and TRBJ2-2, with D possibly TRBD2 on 5 matching bases. Germline assignment: CDR1 SGHVS and CDR2 FNYEAQ. This CDR3 has 15 residues. Trimming shortened V by 1 base and J by 5 bases, and 11 bases separated the two germline ends. This chain's CDR3 is CASSLGESRTGELFF. CDR3 nucleotide sequence: TGTGCCAGCAGCTTAGGGGAGAGCAGGACCGGGGAGCTGTTTTTT. Drawing the rest from reference TRBV7-6 and TRBJ2-2, the complete variable domain is GAGVSQSPRYKVTKRGQDVALRCDPISGHVSLYWYRQALGQGPEFLTYFNYEAQQDKSGLPNDRFSAERPEGSISTLTIQRTEQRDSAMYRCASSLGESRTGELFFGEGSRLTVL.

This chain links TRBV28 with TRBJ2-3; 9 positions match TRBD2. J was trimmed by 0 bases and V by 4 bases; bases with no gene match: 11. The CDR3 covers 18 residues. CDR1 and CDR2 (germline): MDHEN, SYDVKM. CDR3 in DNA: TGTGCCAGCAGTTACGTAGCGGGAGTGGGTACTAGCACAGATACGCAGTATTTT. It yields the protein CASSYVAGVGTSTDTQYF.

This clone was counted a few times. The chain recombines TRBV4-1 with TRBJ1-1, with 7 bases fitting TRBD1. Germline CDR1 MGHRA, CDR2 YSYEKL. The CDR3 extends over 15 amino acids. V shed 2 bases and J 1 base; nucleotides not matched to a gene: 4. CDR3 loop: CASSQPRTGNTEAFF. In DNA, the CDR3 is TGCGCCAGCAGCCAACCCCGGACAGGGAACACTGAAGCTTTCTTT.

The rearrangement uses TRBV21-1 and TRBJ2-1; no check of the table's D call, TRBD2, against the DNA was made. TRBV21-1 is listed as a pseudogene. The CDR3 is 16 residues long. CDR3 in amino acids: CASSLATSGVDNEQFF. DNA for the CDR3: TGTGCCAGCAGCCTGGCGACTAGCGGGGTTGACAATGAGCAGTTCTTC.

The rearrangement uses TRBV25-1 and TRBJ2-7; the D is unclear. The CDR3 loop spans 15 amino acids. V dropped 1 base and J dropped 4 bases, with 14 bases sitting between them. Per germline, CDR1 MGHDK and CDR2 SYGVNS. The chain's CDR3 is CASSESSRLVYEQYF. The CDR3 bases are TGTGCCAGCAGTGAATCGTCTAGGCTAGTTTACGAGCAGTACTTC.

CDR3 DNA sequence: TGCGCCAGCTCCAGCGGGAGGGCCATCTACGAGCAGTACTTC. Encoded protein: CASSSGRAIYEQYF. The genes are TRBV5-1 and TRBJ2-7; 10 nucleotides align to TRBD2. Germline CDR1 and CDR2: SGHRS and YFSETQ. The CDR3 has 14 amino acids. Unmatched junction bases numbered 7, after V lost 7 bases and J lost 3 bases. The full variable domain, rest sourced from reference TRBV5-1 and TRBJ2-7, is KAGVTQTPRYLIKTRGQQVTLSCSPISGHRSVSWYQQTPGQGLQFLFEYFSETQRNKGNFPGRFSGRQFSNSRSEMNVSTLELGDSALYLCASSSGRAIYEQYFGPGTRLTVT.

The rearrangement links TRBV3-1 (or the pseudogene TRBV3-2) to TRBJ2-3; TRBD2 aligns across 12 bases. This CDR3 is 15 amino acids long. Looked up from germline, CDR1 is LGHDT and CDR2 is YNNKEL (reference sequence). The junction had 5 bases not matched to a gene; V was cut back by 6 bases and J by 4 bases. The CDR3 is CASRTTSGSSDTQYF. CDR3 DNA sequence: TGTGCCAGCAGAACGACTAGCGGGAGCTCAGATACGCAGTATTTT.